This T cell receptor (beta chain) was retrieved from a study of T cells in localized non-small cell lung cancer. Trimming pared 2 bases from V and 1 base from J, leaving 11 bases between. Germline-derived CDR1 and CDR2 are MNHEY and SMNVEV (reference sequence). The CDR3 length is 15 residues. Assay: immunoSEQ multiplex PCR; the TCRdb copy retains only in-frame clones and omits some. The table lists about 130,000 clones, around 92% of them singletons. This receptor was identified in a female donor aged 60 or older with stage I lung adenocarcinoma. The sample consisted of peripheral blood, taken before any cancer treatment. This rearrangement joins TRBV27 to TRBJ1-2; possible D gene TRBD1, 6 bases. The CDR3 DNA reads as TGTGCCAGCAGTTTACTTCCAGGGGTTAACTATGGCTACACCTTC. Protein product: CASSLLPGVNYGYTF.